This T cell receptor beta chain was identified during a study of multiple sclerosis patients with progressive multifocal leukoencephalopathy. The wider study: Longitudinal control samples came from natalizumab-treated multiple sclerosis patients without PML. Whole-study results and caveats: Clones expanded at PML were already present before and during natalizumab. It is unclear whether the findings reflect JC virus infection or general immunocompromise.

The sample's time point: before natalizumab initiation. T0 blood was collected before the first natalizumab infusion. The protocol was immunoSEQ multiplex PCR, while the TCRdb copy is restricted to in-frame clones and leaves out a portion. The table lists about 30,000 clones, almost 95% of them singletons. Concerning this clone: Its antigen is not identified.

The V gene's germline CDR1 is SEHNR and CDR2 FQNEAQ (reference sequence). Trimming at V came to 4 bases and at J to 2 bases, leaving 9 bases not matched to a gene. The CDR3 length is 17 residues. The specimen was PBMCs. The rearrangement uses TRBV7-9 and TRBJ2-5, with 11 bases that match TRBD2. This TCR was sampled from a man younger than 45 with multiple sclerosis. In DNA, the CDR3 is TGTGCCAGCAGCTCGCGTCCGGGACTAGCGGATCAAGAGACCCAGTACTTC. It codes for CASSSRPGLADQETQYF.